The next 8 T cell receptor beta chains were all read from a single sample in a study of persistence of HIV-infected CD4 T cells. What these receptors recognize is not known. The stimulus was an HIV-1 Gag 15-mer peptide pool, about 1 ug/peptide/mL. Sorted nonresponding memory CD4+ T cells were CD40L-negative, CD69-negative, CD45RO-high. The immunoSEQ assay was version 4, run in survey mode. The table came from immunoSEQ multiplex PCR; TCRdb's copy has only in-frame clones and leaves some out. This table holds approximately 65,000 clones, more than 70% found once. The sample in question was CD4+ T cells sorted from PBMCs after 18-hour stimulation, obtained from a patient who received antiretroviral therapy. The source is an adult man with HIV who was CMV-seropositive.

The rearrangement links TRBV9 to TRBJ2-5; 12 bases fit TRBD2. Looked up from germline, CDR1 is SGDLS and CDR2 is YYNGEE. The CDR3 spans 15 residues. The V gene end was trimmed by 3 bases and the J gene end by 4 bases; junction bases not matched to a gene: 4. The CDR3 DNA is TGTGCCAGCAGCGCCGGACTAGCGGGGCGAGAGACCCAGTACTTC. It codes for CASSAGLAGRETQYF.

The rearrangement links TRBV6-5 to TRBJ1-1; TRBD1 agrees at 9 bases. Trimming cost V 5 bases and J 9 bases; bases outside gene matches: 10. This CDR3 region has 14 residues. Germline V CDR1 and CDR2: MNHEY, SVGAGI. The CDR3 sequence: CASSPQTGGTQAFF. Here the CDR3 DNA reads TGTGCCAGCAGTCCCCAGACAGGGGGAACTCAAGCTTTCTTT.

The rearrangement links TRBV6-6 to TRBJ1-2; D remains ambiguous. V was cut by 4 bases and J by 0 bases, with 15 bases left in between. Germline assignment: CDR1 MNHNY and CDR2 SVGAGI (reference sequence). CDR3 length: 16 residues. CDR3 DNA sequence: TGTGCCAGCAGTTCTCCTGAGGGCAGGTCTAACTATGGCTACACCTTC. It specifies CASSSPEGRSNYGYTF.

J is TRBJ1-1 and V is TRBV5-1; no firm D call. This CDR3 region has 14 residues. V was pared by 0 bases and J by 1 base, with 7 bases between. Germline CDR1 is SGHRS and CDR2 is YFSETQ. The CDR3 spells CASSLAGRNTEAFF. CDR3 sequence (DNA): TGCGCCAGCAGCTTGGCGGGGAGGAACACTGAAGCTTTCTTT.

This rearrangement joins TRBV19 to TRBJ2-3, with D unresolved. This CDR3 region has 12 residues. V lost 4 bases and J 9 bases, leaving 11 bases between the germline ends. From germline, CDR1 is LNHDA and CDR2 SQIVND (reference sequence). CDR3 amino acids: CASSTLLGTQYF. Here the CDR3 DNA reads TGTGCCAGTAGTACACTTTTAGGAACGCAGTATTTT.

This chain joins TRBV6-1 and TRBJ1-1; D is possibly TRBD1 (6 bases). Per germline, CDR1 MNHNS and CDR2 SASEGT. V dropped 3 bases and J dropped 3 bases, with 8 bases sitting between them. The CDR3 contains 13 residues. The CDR3 DNA reads as TGTGCCAGCAGTGACAGGGGAGACACTGAAGCTTTCTTT. It encodes CASSDRGDTEAFF.

The chain has TRBV7-6 and TRBJ2-3; TRBD2 matches at 12 bases. CDR1 SGHVS and CDR2 FNYEAQ come from the germline V gene. Trimming removed 5 bases from V and 0 bases from J; junction bases left unmatched: 12. The CDR3 has 19 amino acids. The CDR3 reads CASSPRPSGGALSTDTQYF. CDR3 bases: TGTGCCAGCAGCCCCCGGCCTAGCGGGGGGGCCCTTAGCACAGATACGCAGTATTTT.

The gene calls are TRBV3-1 (or the pseudogene TRBV3-2) and TRBJ2-4; D is undetermined. Between the trimmed V and J ends, which lost 1 base and 3 bases, there was a span of 7 bases. The CDR3 has 14 amino acids. CDR1 and CDR2 from the germline V gene are LGHDT and YNNKEL (reference sequence). The CDR3 protein is CASSQGTIKNIQYF. DNA of the CDR3: TGTGCCAGCAGCCAAGGAACGATCAAAAACATTCAGTACTTC.